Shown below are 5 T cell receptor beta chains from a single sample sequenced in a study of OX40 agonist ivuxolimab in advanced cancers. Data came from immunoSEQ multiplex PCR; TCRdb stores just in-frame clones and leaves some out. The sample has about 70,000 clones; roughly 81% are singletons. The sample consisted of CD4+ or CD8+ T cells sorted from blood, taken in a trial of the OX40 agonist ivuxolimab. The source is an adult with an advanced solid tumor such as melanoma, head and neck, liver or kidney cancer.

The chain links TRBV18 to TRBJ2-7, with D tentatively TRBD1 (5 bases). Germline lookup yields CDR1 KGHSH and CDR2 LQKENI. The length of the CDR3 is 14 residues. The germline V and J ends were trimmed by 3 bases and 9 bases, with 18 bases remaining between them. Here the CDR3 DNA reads TGTGCCAGCTCACCGACAGACAACTACGAGTGGCAGTACTTC. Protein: CASSPTDNYEWQYF.

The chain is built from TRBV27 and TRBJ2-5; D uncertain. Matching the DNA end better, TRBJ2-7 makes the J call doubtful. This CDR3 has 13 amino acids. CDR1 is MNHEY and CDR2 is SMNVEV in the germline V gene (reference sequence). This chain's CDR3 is CASSRGRIYEQYF. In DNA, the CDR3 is TGTGCCAGCAGTAGAGGACGGATCTACGAGCAGTACTTC.

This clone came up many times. As DNA, the CDR3 is TGTGCCAGTAGTATGGCTCGATATAGCAATCAGCCCCAGCATTTT. Translating it yields CASSMARYSNQPQHF. The chain joins TRBV19 to TRBJ1-5; D is uncertain. The CDR3 is 15 residues long. V lost 3 bases, J lost 0 bases, and 9 bases lay in between. Germline values: CDR1 LNHDA, CDR2 SQIVND (reference sequence).

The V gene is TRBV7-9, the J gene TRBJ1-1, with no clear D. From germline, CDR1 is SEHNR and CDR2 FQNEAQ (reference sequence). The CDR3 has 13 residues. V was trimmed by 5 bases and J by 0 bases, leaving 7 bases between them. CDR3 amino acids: CASSLEMNTEAFF. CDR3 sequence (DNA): TGTGCCAGCAGCCTCGAAATGAACACTGAAGCTTTCTTT.

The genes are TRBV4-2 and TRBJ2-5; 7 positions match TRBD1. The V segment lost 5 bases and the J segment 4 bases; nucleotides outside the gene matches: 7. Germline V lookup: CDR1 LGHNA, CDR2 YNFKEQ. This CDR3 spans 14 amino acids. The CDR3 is CASSLTGIGETQYF. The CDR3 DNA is TGTGCCAGCAGCTTGACAGGGATAGGAGAGACCCAGTACTTC.